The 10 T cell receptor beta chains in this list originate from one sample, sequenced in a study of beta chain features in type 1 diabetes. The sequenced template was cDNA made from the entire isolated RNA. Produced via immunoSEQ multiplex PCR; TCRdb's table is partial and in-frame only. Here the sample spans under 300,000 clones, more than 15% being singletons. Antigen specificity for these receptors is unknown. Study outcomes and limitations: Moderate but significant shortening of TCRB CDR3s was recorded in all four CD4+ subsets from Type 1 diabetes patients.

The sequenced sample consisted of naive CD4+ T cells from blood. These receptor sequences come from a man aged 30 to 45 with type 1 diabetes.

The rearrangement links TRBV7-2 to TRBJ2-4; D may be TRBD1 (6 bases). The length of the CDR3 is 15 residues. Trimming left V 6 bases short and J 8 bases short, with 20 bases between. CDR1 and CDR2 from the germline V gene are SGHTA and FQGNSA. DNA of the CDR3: TGTGCCAGCAGGCTGGGAACAGGGCCGAGGGACATTCAGTACTTC. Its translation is CASRLGTGPRDIQYF.

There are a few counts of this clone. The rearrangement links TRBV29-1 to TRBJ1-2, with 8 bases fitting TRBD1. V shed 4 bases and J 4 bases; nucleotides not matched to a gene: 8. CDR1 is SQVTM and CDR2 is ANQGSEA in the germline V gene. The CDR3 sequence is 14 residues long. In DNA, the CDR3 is TGCAGCGTTGCCCTAAGACAGGGGTTCTATGGCTACACCTTC. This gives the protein CSVALRQGFYGYTF.

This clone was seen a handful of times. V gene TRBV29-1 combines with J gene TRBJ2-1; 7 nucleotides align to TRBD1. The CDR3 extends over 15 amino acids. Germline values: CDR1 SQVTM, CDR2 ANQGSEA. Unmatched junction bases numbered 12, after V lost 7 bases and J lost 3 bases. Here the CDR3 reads CSAKTGTEFYNEQFF. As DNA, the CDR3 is TGCAGCGCTAAGACCGGGACAGAATTCTACAATGAGCAGTTCTTC.

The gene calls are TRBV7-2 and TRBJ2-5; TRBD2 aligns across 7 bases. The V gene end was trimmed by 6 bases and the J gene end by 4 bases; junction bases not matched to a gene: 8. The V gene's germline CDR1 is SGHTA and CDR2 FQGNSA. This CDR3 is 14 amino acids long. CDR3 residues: CASSYSSGGETQYF. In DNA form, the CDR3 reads TGTGCCAGCAGTTATTCTAGCGGTGGAGAGACCCAGTACTTC.

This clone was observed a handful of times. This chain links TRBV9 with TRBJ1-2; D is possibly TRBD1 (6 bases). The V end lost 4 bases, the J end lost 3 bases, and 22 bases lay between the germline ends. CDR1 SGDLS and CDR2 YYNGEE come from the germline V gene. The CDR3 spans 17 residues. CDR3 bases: TGTGCCAGCAGCCCCCGCCTGACAGGACTCTCCGACTATGGCTACACCTTC. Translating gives CASSPRLTGLSDYGYTF.

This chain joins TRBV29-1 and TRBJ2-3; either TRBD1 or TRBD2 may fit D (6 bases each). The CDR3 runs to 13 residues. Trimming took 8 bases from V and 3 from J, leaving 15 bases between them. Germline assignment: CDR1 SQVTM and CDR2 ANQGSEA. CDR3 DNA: TGCAGCAACATCAGGGGAGGTACAGATACGCAGTATTTT. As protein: CSNIRGGTDTQYF.

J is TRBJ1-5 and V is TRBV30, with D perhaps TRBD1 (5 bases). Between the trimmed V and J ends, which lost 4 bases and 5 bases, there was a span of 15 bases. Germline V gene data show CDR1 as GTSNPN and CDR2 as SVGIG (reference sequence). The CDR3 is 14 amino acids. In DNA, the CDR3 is TGTGCCTGGACGAGTTTTCCGACAGATCAGCCCCAGCATTTT. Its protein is CAWTSFPTDQPQHF.

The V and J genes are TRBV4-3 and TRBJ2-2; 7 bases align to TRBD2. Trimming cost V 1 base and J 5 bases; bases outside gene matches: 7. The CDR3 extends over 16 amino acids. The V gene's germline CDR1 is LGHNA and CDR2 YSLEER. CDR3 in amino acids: CASSQGGGSQTGELFF. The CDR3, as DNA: TGCGCCAGCAGCCAAGGAGGCGGGAGCCAAACCGGGGAGCTGTTTTTT.

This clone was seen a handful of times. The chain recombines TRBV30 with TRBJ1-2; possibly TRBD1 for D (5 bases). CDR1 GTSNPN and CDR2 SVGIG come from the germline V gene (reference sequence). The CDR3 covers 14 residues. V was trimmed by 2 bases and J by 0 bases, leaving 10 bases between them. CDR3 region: CAWSREGTNYGYTF. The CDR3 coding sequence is TGTGCCTGGAGTCGTGAGGGGACTAACTATGGCTACACCTTC.

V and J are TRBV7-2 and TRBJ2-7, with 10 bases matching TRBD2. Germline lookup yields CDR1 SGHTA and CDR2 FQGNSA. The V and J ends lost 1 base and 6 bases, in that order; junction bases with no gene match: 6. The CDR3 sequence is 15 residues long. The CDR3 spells CASSLGSGGTREQYF. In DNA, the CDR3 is TGTGCCAGCAGCTTAGGTAGCGGGGGGACTCGCGAGCAGTACTTC.